This TCR beta chain was observed in a study of blood T cell repertoires in COVID-19. Sequencing used immunoSEQ multiplex PCR; TCRdb keeps in-frame clones, though not all of them. The top ten hold nearly 20% of the sample, which has approximately 99,000 clones, about 87% seen once. Germline CDR1 SNHLY, CDR2 FYNNEI. V trimming: 9 bases; J trimming: 7 bases; junction bases outside the gene matches: 17. This CDR3 has 15 amino acids. This chain joins TRBV2 and TRBJ1-2; 7 nucleotides align to TRBD1. This receptor was identified in a human donor in a cohort sampled during active COVID-19. Sequenced sample: peripheral blood. CDR3 in DNA: TGTGCCAGACAGTCCGGTAGCGGACAGGAGGGTGGCTACACCTTC. Translating it yields CARQSGSGQEGGYTF.